Listed here are 9 T cell receptor beta chains from one sample, sequenced in a study of cytomegalovirus exposure and HLA in healthy donors. Vbeta (60) and Jbeta (13) primers were used in the PCR. Profiled with immunoSEQ multiplex PCR; TCRdb holds only in-frame clones, not every one. The sample carries about 160,000 clones, roughly 79% recorded once. Sequenced material: PBMCs. The origin of the receptors is a man aged 25-45 years in good health and CMV-seronegative.

J is TRBJ2-7 and V is TRBV5-4; D perhaps matches TRBD2 (6 bases). CDR1 and CDR2 (germline): SGHNT, YYREEE (reference sequence). V lost 0 bases and J 2 bases, leaving 12 bases between the germline ends. This CDR3 has 15 residues. DNA for the CDR3: TGTGCCAGCAGCTTGGGGCTAGCGAGCCCCTACGAGCAGTACTTC. It codes for CASSLGLASPYEQYF.

The chain is built from TRBV19 and TRBJ2-3; 10 bases are shared with TRBD1. After removal of 5 bases from V and 3 bases from J, the junction contained 2 bases not matched to a gene. CDR1 is LNHDA and CDR2 is SQIVND in the germline V gene (reference sequence). CDR3 length equals 14 residues. CDR3 region: CASSRGQGTDTQYF. The CDR3 coding sequence is TGTGCCAGTAGTCGGGGACAGGGGACAGATACGCAGTATTTT.

V usage is TRBV7-3 and J usage is TRBJ2-2; 7 bases line up with TRBD1. The CDR3 spans 17 residues. Trimming cost V 5 bases and J 5 bases; bases outside gene matches: 14. The V gene's germline CDR1 is SGHTA and CDR2 FQGTGA. The chain's CDR3 is CASSKNPGQSSTGELFF. In DNA, the CDR3 is TGTGCCAGCAGCAAAAATCCGGGACAGAGTTCTACCGGGGAGCTGTTTTTT.

This clone was observed once. This rearrangement joins TRBV25-1 to TRBJ2-5; D not resolved. Between the trimmed V and J ends, which lost 3 bases and 1 base, there was a span of 9 bases. The CDR3 spans 14 residues. The germline V gene has CDR1 MGHDK and CDR2 SYGVNS. The CDR3 reads CASSDTVVQETQYF. The CDR3 DNA reads TGTGCCAGCAGTGACACTGTAGTCCAAGAGACCCAGTACTTC.

The V call is TRBV5-4, the J call TRBJ2-7, with D unresolved. This CDR3 is built from 15 residues. V lost 0 bases, J lost 2 bases, and 12 bases lay in between. Germline loops: CDR1 SGHNT, CDR2 YYREEE (reference sequence). This CDR3 reads CASSLDPGPAYEQYF. The CDR3 region has the DNA TGTGCCAGCAGCTTGGACCCGGGTCCTGCCTACGAGCAGTACTTC.

V gene TRBV19 combines with J gene TRBJ1-1; a weak D match, TRBD1 (5 bases). The V gene lost 3 bases and the J gene lost 4 bases, with 12 bases spanning the gap. This CDR3 region has 14 residues. Germline V gives CDR1 LNHDA, CDR2 SQIVND (reference sequence). The CDR3 DNA reads TGTGCCAGTAGTATGGGCGGGGGGTTCACTGAAGCTTTCTTT. This gives the protein CASSMGGGFTEAFF.

The chain employs TRBV28 and TRBJ2-7; possibly TRBD1 for D (5 bases). Germline V gene lookup returns CDR1 MDHEN and CDR2 SYDVKM. CDR3 size: 14 residues. V was shortened by 9 bases and J by 2 bases, with 17 bases between the two germline ends. CDR3 protein: CASVSGARPYEQYF. DNA of the CDR3: TGTGCCAGTGTCAGTGGGGCTAGGCCCTACGAGCAGTACTTC.

The chain has TRBV10-2 and TRBJ1-1, with D possibly TRBD1 on 6 matching bases. Trimming cost V 0 bases and J 0 bases, with 8 bases left between them. From germline, CDR1 is WSHSY and CDR2 SAAADI. The CDR3 sequence is 15 residues long. The CDR3 DNA is TGCGCCAGCAGTGAGTCCGGGACACTGAACACTGAAGCTTTCTTT. Translated, it gives CASSESGTLNTEAFF.

In the case of this clone: A read error may produce the germline difference seen at one junction end. The chain carries TRBV25-1 and TRBJ1-5; D is perhaps TRBD1 (5 bases). Germline CDR1 and CDR2: MGHDK and SYGVNS. The CDR3 spans 11 residues. The CDR3 region is CAGREWEPQHF. In DNA, the CDR3 is TGTGCCGGCAGGGAGTGGGAGCCCCAGCATTTT.